What follows describes a single T cell receptor beta chain. What it binds is unknown. The length of the CDR3 is 11 residues. Germline-derived CDR1 and CDR2 are MDHEN and SYDVKM. The germline V and J ends were trimmed by 6 bases and 11 bases, with 13 bases remaining between them. This sample was included in a study of shared clonotypes between healthy human individuals. Study-wide results and limits: Clonotypes that were shared across a handful of donors made up about 4.5% of naive CD4 clonotypes.

Genomic DNA (from each subset) was split evenly across several immunoSEQ plates. Original handling: Junction-only sequences produced by ImmunoSEQ had no quality scores, so filtering differed. The protocol was immunoSEQ multiplex PCR, while the TCRdb copy is restricted to in-frame clones and leaves out a portion. That table supplies the V and J calls and clone size; D and trimming were determined from the DNA. The table lists 650,000 to 750,000 clones, roughly 78% of them singletons. The sequenced material came from memory CD4+ T cells sorted from blood. The subset: CD45RA-negative fraction. V is TRBV28 and J is TRBJ1-1, with D hard to call. This sequence was found in a young woman in good health. The CDR3 region is CASRLEGEAFF. CDR3 DNA: TGTGCCAGCAGACTGGAAGGTGAGGCTTTCTTT.